The 13 T cell receptor beta chains below all came from one sample that was sequenced in a study of spatial heterogeneity in lung cancer. MiXCR, run by TCRdb on the 5' RACE reads, gives a single entry per CDR3 protein. The table shows about 12,000 distinct CDR3 sequences, with 3.9% occurring only once. Sample time point: sample taken at primary tumor resection. Unsorted tumor, nontumor lung tissue or cryopreserved PBMC supplied the whole RNA. Sequenced here: PBMCs, sampled at surgery. These receptors were taken from a male donor with early-stage non-small cell lung cancer.

This clonotype was observed many times. A library made for alpha chains picked up this beta chain off target, so its size means little. The gene calls are TRBV20-1 and TRBJ1-5; no definite D call. V gave up 4 bases and J gave up 7 bases, with 8 bases separating them. This CDR3 is 11 amino acids long. CDR1 is DFQATT, CDR2 SNEGSKA, per germline (reference sequence). Here the CDR3 reads CSATGLQPQHF. The CDR3, as DNA: TGCAGTGCTACCGGTTTACAGCCCCAGCATTTT.

This clonotype was recorded at least ten times. Because this beta chain is a stray read in a library intended to capture alpha chains, its abundance should not be given much weight. The chain is built from TRBV4-2 and TRBJ2-2, with 8 bases identical to TRBD1. The germline gives CDR1 LGHNA, CDR2 YNFKEQ. This CDR3 contains 17 residues. Losses at the gene ends were 4 bases for V and 4 bases for J; bases not matched to a gene: 11. For the CDR3, the DNA is TGTGCCAGCAGCCCAAGATCGCGGGACAGGCCCACCGGGGAGCTGTTTTTT. This sequence encodes CASSPRSRDRPTGELFF.

For this clonotype: This beta chain appears as a stray read in a library generated for alpha chains; its size is not informative. The gene calls are TRBV4-2 and TRBJ2-1; D not certain. Trimming left V 1 base short and J 6 bases short, with 16 bases between. The length of the CDR3 is 16 residues. Germline CDR1 LGHNA, CDR2 YNFKEQ. The CDR3 DNA sequence: TGTGCCAGCAGCCAAGTGGCCCCCGACTCCGGCAATGAGCAGTTCTTC. Its translation: CASSQVAPDSGNEQFF.

This clonotype was observed at least ten times. Being off target in a library aimed at alpha chains, this beta chain has a size of little meaning. V and J are TRBV20-1 and TRBJ1-2, with 11 bases that match TRBD1. The germline V gene encodes CDR1 DFQATT and CDR2 SNEGSKA (reference sequence). The ends lost 3 bases at V and 8 bases at J; junction bases unmatched: 8. The CDR3 runs to 14 residues. The CDR3 DNA follows: TGCAGTGCTAGGGTACCGGACAGGGGGCAAGGCTACACCTTC. It yields the protein CSARVPDRGQGYTF.

This clonotype showed up just a few times. Found in a library prepared for alpha chains, this beta chain is an off-target read, and its abundance has little meaning. The chain is built from TRBV20-1 and TRBJ2-7; either TRBD1 or TRBD2 may fit D (5 bases each). Trimming removed 6 bases from V and 3 bases from J, with 9 bases in between. CDR1 and CDR2 from the germline V gene are DFQATT and SNEGSKA (reference sequence). This CDR3 is 11 amino acids long. The CDR3 DNA sequence: TGCAGTGCGCAGAGGGGCTACGAGCAGTACTTC. It encodes CSAQRGYEQYF.

This clonotype was detected many times. This beta chain is an unintended read in a library built for alpha chains; its size means little. The CDR3 is CASAGRRQQFF. Here the CDR3 DNA reads TGTGCCAGCGCCGGGCGGAGACAGCAGTTCTTC. The chain is built from TRBV28 and TRBJ2-1; D remains ambiguous. With 8 bases removed from V and 11 bases from J, the gap between germline ends came to 13 bases. The CDR3 extends over 11 amino acids. Germline assignment: CDR1 MDHEN and CDR2 SYDVKM.

This clonotype was counted many times. This beta chain was picked up by a library intended for alpha chains and is off target, so its count carries little meaning. The gene calls are TRBV7-2 and TRBJ2-3; a possible D gene is TRBD2 (6 bases). Germline-derived CDR1 and CDR2 are SGHTA and FQGNSA. This CDR3 contains 17 residues. Trimming took off 5 bases at V and 9 bases at J, with 27 bases between the two ends. This CDR3 reads CASSPGGSGVSSLTQYF. In DNA, the CDR3 is TGTGCCAGCAGCCCTGGAGGGTCGGGGGTTAGTAGTTTGACGCAGTATTTT.

This clonotype was seen at least ten times. As an off-target read in a library built for alpha chains, this beta chain has a frequency of little significance. The V gene is TRBV2, the J gene TRBJ2-7, with D possibly matching TRBD2 (5 bases). The CDR3 has 15 amino acids. The V gene's germline CDR1 is SNHLY and CDR2 FYNNEI. Trimming pared 1 base from V and 0 bases from J, leaving 10 bases between. The CDR3 region is CASSEGRVNSYEQYF. In DNA form, the CDR3 reads TGTGCCAGCAGTGAAGGGCGGGTTAACTCCTACGAGCAGTACTTC.

This clonotype was picked up many times. The size of this beta chain means little, since it is a stray read in a library made for alpha chains. The V call is TRBV2, the J call TRBJ2-5; 9 positions match TRBD2. V shed 7 bases, J shed 4 bases, and the junction held 19 bases outside the gene matches. The CDR3 totals 18 residues. Germline V gene data show CDR1 as SNHLY and CDR2 as FYNNEI. CDR3 amino acids: CASTERGVAGAQGETQYF. CDR3 coding DNA: TGTGCCAGCACCGAGCGGGGGGTAGCGGGAGCGCAGGGAGAGACCCAGTACTTC.

This clonotype has more than one count but fewer than ten. The library was built for alpha chains, so this beta chain is an off-target read and its size means little. The V call is TRBV18, the J call TRBJ1-1, with 8 bases matching TRBD1. V shed 2 bases, J shed 3 bases, and the junction held 2 bases outside the gene matches. The CDR3 has 14 amino acids. Germline V gene data show CDR1 as KGHSH and CDR2 as LQKENI. CDR3 sequence (DNA): TGTGCCAGCTCACCAACAGGGGGGGACACTGAAGCTTTCTTT. Protein product: CASSPTGGDTEAFF.

This clonotype was detected ten times or more. This beta chain appears as a stray read in a library generated for alpha chains; its size is not informative. The gene calls are TRBV7-2 and TRBJ2-1; 9 bases are shared with TRBD2. The ends lost 5 bases at V and 7 bases at J; junction bases unmatched: 15. CDR1 is SGHTA and CDR2 is FQGNSA in the germline V gene. The CDR3 is 17 residues long. CDR3 in amino acids: CASSHDSGGRVRNEQFF. DNA of the CDR3: TGTGCCAGCAGCCACGATTCCGGCGGGAGGGTCAGGAATGAGCAGTTCTTC.

This clonotype has ten or more counts. The library was prepared for alpha chains; this beta chain is a stray read, so its frequency means little. The chain has TRBV10-3 and TRBJ2-7, with unresolved D. V was trimmed by 6 bases and J by 0 bases, leaving 6 bases between them. The CDR3 consists of 12 residues. Germline V CDR1 and CDR2: ENHRY, SYGVKD. The DNA for the CDR3 is TGTGCCATCAGAGGCGGCTCCTACGAGCAGTACTTC. Translating it yields CAIRGGSYEQYF.

This clonotype appeared many times. The size of this beta chain means little, since it is a stray read in a library made for alpha chains. The genes are TRBV7-2 and TRBJ2-7, with 7 bases lining up with TRBD1. Unmatched junction bases numbered 8, after V lost 5 bases and J lost 7 bases. Germline V CDR1 and CDR2: SGHTA, FQGNSA. The CDR3 is 13 amino acids. CDR3 sequence (DNA): TGTGCCAGCAGCCCGACAGGGAACGGGGAGCAGTACTTC. Amino acid sequence: CASSPTGNGEQYF.